The subject of this entry is one T cell receptor beta chain. This sample stems from a study of blood T cell repertoires in COVID-19. The germline CDR1 and CDR2 sequences are SGHTA and FQGNSA. V lost 5 bases and J lost 6, with 14 bases in between. This CDR3 region has 14 residues. A Seattle source enrolled patients during active infection and followed them longitudinally. Per the original methods: Estimated nucleated cell counts came from reference gene primer amplification. Sequencing used immunoSEQ multiplex PCR; TCRdb keeps in-frame clones, though not all of them. That table gives V, J and clone size, and the DNA gave D and trimming. The table records about 88,000 clones, approximately 90% of them present only once.

Input material: peripheral blood. The chain recombines TRBV7-2 with TRBJ2-1, with D maybe TRBD1 (6 bases). The sequence derives from a woman aged 55-75 years with COVID-19, enrolled during active disease. CDR3: CASSPRTAPNEQFF. DNA of the CDR3: TGTGCCAGCAGCCCGAGGACAGCCCCCAATGAGCAGTTCTTC.